This T cell receptor (beta chain) comes out of a study of cytomegalovirus exposure and HLA in healthy donors. Study conclusions and caveats: Rare TCR sequences predominated, though certain public TCRs were found in many donors.

Germline V gene data show CDR1 as LGHNA and CDR2 as YSLEER. Deletions cut 3 bases from V and 4 bases from J, with 12 bases between. The CDR3 has 15 residues. Concerning this clone itself: Its antigen is currently unknown.

Primers included in the PCR were 60 Vbeta and 13 Jbeta primers. Using immunoSEQ multiplex PCR, the repertoire was profiled, and TCRdb retains in-frame clones only, with some absent. The repertoire holds 150,000 or so clones, less than 85% seen once, with 5.5% to 8.5% in the top ten. The chain carries TRBV4-3 and TRBJ2-2; D might be TRBD1 (5 bases). The TCR was taken from a woman in her 50s in good health and CMV-seropositive. Input material: PBMCs. The CDR3 bases are TGCGCCAGCAGCCACCTCCAGGGCGGCACCGGGGAGCTGTTTTTT. Translating gives CASSHLQGGTGELFF.